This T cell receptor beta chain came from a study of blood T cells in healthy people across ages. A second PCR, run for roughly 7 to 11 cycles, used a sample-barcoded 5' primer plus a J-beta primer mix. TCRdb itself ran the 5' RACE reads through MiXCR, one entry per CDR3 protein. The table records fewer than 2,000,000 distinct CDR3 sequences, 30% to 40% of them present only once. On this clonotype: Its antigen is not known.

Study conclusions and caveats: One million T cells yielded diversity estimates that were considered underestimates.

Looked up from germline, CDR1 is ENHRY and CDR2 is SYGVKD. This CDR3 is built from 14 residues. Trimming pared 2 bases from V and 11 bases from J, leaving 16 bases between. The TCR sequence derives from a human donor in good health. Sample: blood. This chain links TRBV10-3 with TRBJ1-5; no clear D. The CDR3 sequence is CAISEARSIGAQHF. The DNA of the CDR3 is TGTGCCATCAGTGAGGCTAGGTCCATCGGAGCCCAGCATTTT.